This TCR beta chain derives from a study of blood T cell repertoires in COVID-19. Study-wide background: T cells, B-cell-depleted T cells, or PBMCs provided the cDNA or gDNA that served as material.

The junction had 4 bases not matched to a gene; V was cut back by 0 bases and J by 4 bases. Germline values: CDR1 SGDLS, CDR2 YYNGEE. The CDR3 covers 15 residues. In the study's own analysis: Reference gene primer amplification gave estimated nucleated cell counts. Repertoires were generated with immunoSEQ multiplex PCR, while TCRdb's copy carries only in-frame clones and drops some. Clonal size and the V and J genes are those of that table, whereas D and trimming came from the DNA. The table has about 19,000 clones, approximately 91% seen once. Sequencing input: peripheral blood. The gene calls are TRBV9 and TRBJ2-1; TRBD2 agrees at 7 bases. The receptor's source is a human donor in a cohort sampled during active COVID-19. CDR3 coding DNA: TGTGCCAGCAGCGTAGCGGGAGGCCTTTACAATGAGCAGTTCTTC. Translation gives CASSVAGGLYNEQFF.